The 31 T cell receptor beta chains in this list originate from one sample, sequenced in a study of blood T cell repertoires in COVID-19. Libraries were prepared by immunoSEQ multiplex PCR; TCRdb keeps only in-frame clonotypes and omits some of them. The sample records around 330,000 clones, approximately 89% being singletons. What was sequenced was peripheral blood. These receptors originate from a woman under 40 with COVID-19, enrolled during active disease.

The CDR3 bases are TGTGCCAGCAGTCTGGACAGGGACTATGGCTACACCTTC. Amino acid sequence: CASSLDRDYGYTF. V usage is TRBV6-6 and J usage is TRBJ1-2; TRBD1 matches 8 bases. Trimming took 5 bases from V and 3 from J; bases not matched to a gene: 2. Germline lookup yields CDR1 MNHNY and CDR2 SVGAGI (reference sequence). The CDR3 has 13 amino acids.

About this clone itself: The germline gene is not matched at one end of the junction; a read error may be the cause. Other nucleotide sequences from this sample produce the same CDR3. V gene TRBV29-1 combines with J gene TRBJ1-1, with TRBD1 as a possible D gene (5 bases). The CDR3 is made up of 12 amino acids. CDR1 is SQVTM, CDR2 ANQGSEA, per germline. In nucleotides, the CDR3 is TGCAGCGTTTCCGGGGGGAACACCGAAGCTTTCTTT. It yields the protein CSVSGGNTEAFF.

This clone was counted once. The CDR3 region is CASSRSEETQYF. The CDR3 nucleotides read TGTGCCAGCAGCCGGTCGGAAGAGACCCAGTACTTC. The chain has TRBV3-1 (or the pseudogene TRBV3-2) and TRBJ2-5; no reliable D call. V lost 4 bases and J 3 bases, leaving 6 bases between the germline ends. This CDR3 comprises 12 residues. In germline, CDR1 is LGHDT, CDR2 YNNKEL (reference sequence).

The V call is TRBV6-2 or TRBV6-3, the J call TRBJ1-5; unclear D gene. Germline V gives CDR1 MNHEY, CDR2 SVGEGT. Trimming pared 1 base from V and 4 bases from J, leaving 2 bases between. The CDR3 loop spans 12 amino acids. The chain's CDR3 is CASSYLNQPQHF. The DNA for the CDR3 is TGTGCCAGCAGTTACTTAAATCAGCCCCAGCATTTT.

The chain couples TRBV24-1 to TRBJ2-3, with TRBD2 matching 8 bases. The CDR3 runs to 16 residues. After removal of 1 base from V and 7 bases from J, the junction contained 9 bases not matched to a gene. Germline CDR1 and CDR2: KGHDR and SFDVKD. The CDR3 sequence is CATSDLGLAGDNTQYF. The DNA for the CDR3 is TGTGCCACCAGTGATTTAGGGCTAGCGGGCGACAATACGCAGTATTTT.

V usage is TRBV29-1 and J usage is TRBJ2-6; maybe TRBD2 (5 bases). The V gene's germline CDR1 is SQVTM and CDR2 ANQGSEA. V shed 1 base and J shed 2 bases, with 15 bases lying between them. This CDR3 region has 17 residues. This chain's CDR3 is CSVEGRTKAPGANVLTF. In DNA form, the CDR3 reads TGCAGCGTTGAAGGGAGGACGAAAGCACCTGGGGCCAACGTCCTGACTTTC.

The V and J genes are TRBV3-1 (or the pseudogene TRBV3-2) and TRBJ2-2; TRBD1 agrees at 9 bases. This CDR3 region has 17 residues. Trimming cost V 1 base and J 1 base; bases outside gene matches: 4. Germline CDR1 reads LGHDT; CDR2 reads YNNKEL (reference sequence). CDR3 residues: CASSQVGGQGNTGELFF. The DNA for the CDR3 is TGTGCCAGCAGCCAAGTGGGGGGACAGGGGAACACCGGGGAGCTGTTTTTT.

The rearrangement links TRBV6-2 or TRBV6-3 to TRBJ2-7; 10 bases map to TRBD1. Germline V gene data show CDR1 as MNHEY and CDR2 as SVGEGT. The CDR3 runs 16 residues. V gave up 6 bases and J gave up 3 bases; unmatched junction bases: 11. CDR3 bases: TGTGCCAGCAGCCTAAAGAACCGGGACAGGGGCTACGAGCAGTACTTC. It translates to CASSLKNRDRGYEQYF.

V is TRBV11-2 and J is TRBJ2-3, with 11 positions matching TRBD2. The germline CDR1 and CDR2 sequences are SGHAT and FQNNGV. The CDR3 spans 15 residues. After removal of 4 bases from V and 5 bases from J, the junction contained 5 bases not matched to a gene. CDR3 in amino acids: CASSSIAGGQDTQYF. The DNA of the CDR3 is TGTGCCAGCAGCTCCATAGCGGGGGGGCAAGATACGCAGTATTTT.

The CDR3 bases are TGTGCCAGCAGTTATCAGGGCCAGAACACTGAAGCTTTCTTT. Protein product: CASSYQGQNTEAFF. V and J are TRBV11-2 and TRBJ1-1; D perhaps matches TRBD1 (5 bases). The CDR3 length is 14 residues. The ends were cut back, 6 bases at V and 1 base at J, with 12 bases in the middle. Germline lookup yields CDR1 SGHAT and CDR2 FQNNGV.

This clone was recorded only once. This sequence joins TRBV30 and TRBJ1-1; tentative D call: TRBD1 (6 bases). Trimming stripped 2 bases from V and 1 base from J, with 8 bases between. Germline V gene data show CDR1 as GTSNPN and CDR2 as SVGIG (reference sequence). There are 13 residues in the CDR3. The CDR3: CAWSTGPNTEAFF. The CDR3 nucleotides read TGTGCCTGGAGTACAGGGCCGAACACTGAAGCTTTCTTT.

The chain couples TRBV19 to TRBJ1-5, with TRBD1 matching over 8 bases. Germline V lookup: CDR1 LNHDA, CDR2 SQIVND (reference sequence). The CDR3 totals 12 residues. Losses at the gene ends were 7 bases for V and 8 bases for J; bases not matched to a gene: 4. The CDR3 region has the DNA TGTGCCAGTACAGGGGGCTGGGAGCCCCAGCATTTT. It encodes CASTGGWEPQHF.

The chain has TRBV7-9 and TRBJ1-1; 7 nucleotides match TRBD1. This CDR3 is 15 amino acids long. Germline V gene lookup returns CDR1 SEHNR and CDR2 FQNEAQ (reference sequence). V dropped 5 bases and J dropped 2; count of bases not matched to a gene: 8. The CDR3 loop reads CASSPWDRRNTEAFF. As DNA, the CDR3 is TGTGCCAGCAGCCCTTGGGACAGAAGAAACACTGAAGCTTTCTTT.

The CDR3 loop reads CASSLAGGDLEAFF. DNA of the CDR3: TGTGCCAGCAGCTTGGCCGGCGGGGACCTTGAAGCTTTCTTT. The chain couples TRBV5-8 to TRBJ1-1, with D perhaps TRBD1 (5 bases). The CDR3 spans 14 residues. V was trimmed by 0 bases and J by 7 bases, leaving 13 bases between them. Germline V CDR1 and CDR2: SGHTS, YDEGEE. The entire variable domain, with the rest obtained from reference TRBV5-8 and TRBJ1-1, is as follows: EAGVTQSPTHLIKTRGQQATLRCSPISGHTSVYWYQQALGLGLQFLLWYDEGEERNRGNFPPRFSGRQFPNYSSELNVNALELEDSALYLCASSLAGGDLEAFFGQGTRLTVV.

This chain connects TRBV6-1 to TRBJ1-5; D possibly corresponds to TRBD1 (5 bases). The CDR3 runs to 16 residues. Germline V gene data show CDR1 as MNHNS and CDR2 as SASEGT. V lost 0 bases to trimming and J lost 6 bases, with 15 bases between them. The CDR3 sequence is CASSEAWEKRGQPQHF. CDR3 nucleotide sequence: TGTGCCAGCAGTGAAGCATGGGAAAAAAGGGGTCAGCCCCAGCATTTT.

The gene calls are TRBV6-4 and TRBJ1-3; a weak D match, TRBD1 (6 bases). The CDR3 extends over 13 amino acids. Trimming cost V 7 bases and J 3 bases, with 10 bases left between them. Germline V gene sequence: CDR1 MRHNA, CDR2 SNTAGT. The CDR3 reads CASNTGYGNTIYF. CDR3 in DNA: TGTGCCAGCAATACAGGGTATGGAAACACCATATATTTT.

The V gene is TRBV28, the J gene TRBJ2-4, with D possibly matching TRBD1 (5 bases). This CDR3 comprises 14 residues. Trimming removed 6 bases from V and 8 bases from J, with 17 bases in between. Germline V gene lookup returns CDR1 MDHEN and CDR2 SYDVKM. The CDR3 region is CASSRVLAGYIQYF. In DNA, the CDR3 is TGTGCCAGCAGCAGGGTCTTGGCCGGGTACATTCAGTACTTC.

The chain couples TRBV5-1 to TRBJ1-1; 8 positions match TRBD1. After removal of 4 bases from V and 1 base from J, the junction contained 6 bases not matched to a gene. Germline assignment: CDR1 SGHRS and CDR2 YFSETQ. The CDR3 contains 15 residues. The CDR3 protein is CASSPGGTGNTEAFF. DNA of the CDR3: TGCGCCAGCAGCCCTGGAGGGACAGGGAACACTGAAGCTTTCTTT.

Concerning this clone itself: Other DNA sequences in the same sample also yield this CDR3. This chain uses TRBV6-5 with TRBJ1-2; 7 bases line up with TRBD1. Germline values: CDR1 MNHEY, CDR2 SVGAGI. V shed 6 bases and J 3 bases; nucleotides not matched to a gene: 1. CDR3 length: 12 residues. CDR3 loop: CASRGTDYGYTF. Written as DNA, the CDR3 is TGTGCCAGCAGGGGGACAGACTATGGCTACACCTTC.

The chain recombines TRBV28 with TRBJ1-5, with TRBD1 matching over 8 bases. Germline V gene data show CDR1 as MDHEN and CDR2 as SYDVKM. The CDR3 sequence is 15 residues long. The V and J ends lost 3 bases and 6 bases, in that order; junction bases with no gene match: 7. In nucleotides, the CDR3 is TGTGCCAGCAGTTTGCCAGGGGGCCGGAGTCAGCCCCAGCATTTT. Encoded protein: CASSLPGGRSQPQHF.

V and J are TRBV14 and TRBJ1-1; D remains unclear. This CDR3 is 13 amino acids long. The germline V gene encodes CDR1 SGHDN and CDR2 FVKESK. Deletions cut 4 bases from V and 2 bases from J, with 8 bases between. CDR3 bases: TGTGCCAGCAGCCTGATGGCAAACACTGAAGCTTTCTTT. It translates to CASSLMANTEAFF.

The gene calls are TRBV15 and TRBJ1-4; no firm D call. Germline loops: CDR1 LNHNV, CDR2 YYDKDF (reference sequence). Trimming left V 3 bases short and J 5 bases short, with 10 bases between. The CDR3 consists of 14 residues. CDR3 sequence reads: CATSSRSGNEKLFF. The CDR3 nucleotides are TGTGCCACCAGCAGTAGGTCGGGAAATGAAAAACTGTTTTTT.

The CDR3 coding sequence is TGTGCCAGCAGACGGACAGACGATCAGCCCCAGCATTTT. Translating gives CASRRTDDQPQHF. The chain employs TRBV5-5 and TRBJ1-5, with D perhaps matching TRBD1 (6 bases). V lost 5 bases and J 5 bases, leaving 11 bases between the germline ends. Germline CDR1 SGHKS, CDR2 YYEKEE (reference sequence). CDR3 length: 13 amino acids.

This clone was observed once. The V and J genes are TRBV11-2 and TRBJ1-5; D uncertain. Trimming took off 1 base at V and 5 bases at J, with 9 bases between the two ends. The germline CDR1 and CDR2 sequences are SGHAT and FQNNGV. The CDR3 sequence is 14 residues long. The CDR3 region has the DNA TGTGCCAGCAGCTTAGGAGGGTATGATCAGCCCCAGCATTTT. This sequence encodes CASSLGGYDQPQHF.

The chain is built from TRBV27 and TRBJ1-4, with D perhaps matching TRBD1 (5 bases). V was pared by 6 bases and J by 4 bases, with 9 bases between. This CDR3 contains 13 residues. Germline lookup yields CDR1 MNHEY and CDR2 SMNVEV (reference sequence). CDR3 DNA sequence: TGTGCCAGCAGCCCCAGGGTTAATGAAAAACTGTTTTTT. It yields the protein CASSPRVNEKLFF.

The chain carries TRBV5-1 and TRBJ1-1; D uncertain. Trimming removed 0 bases at V and 3 bases at J, with 9 bases between. The germline gives CDR1 SGHRS, CDR2 YFSETQ. The CDR3 is 14 residues long. The CDR3: CASSLGGIDTEAFF. Written as DNA, the CDR3 is TGCGCCAGCAGCTTGGGAGGGATAGACACTGAAGCTTTCTTT.

The chain links TRBV2 to TRBJ2-5; 7 bases match TRBD2. CDR1 is SNHLY, CDR2 FYNNEI, per germline. J was trimmed by 5 bases and V by 5 bases; bases with no gene match: 8. The CDR3 is made up of 14 amino acids. CDR3 protein: CASSTRLAEETQYF. The CDR3, as DNA: TGTGCCAGCAGTACGAGACTAGCAGAGGAGACCCAGTACTTC.

This clone was seen once. V is TRBV10-1 and J is TRBJ1-2; D remains ambiguous. V lost 0 bases and J 3 bases, leaving 23 bases between the germline ends. The CDR3 extends over 19 amino acids. Germline V gene sequence: CDR1 WNHNN, CDR2 SYGVQD (reference sequence). The CDR3 nucleotides are TGCGCCAGCAGTGAGTCGACTCGATGGACTGCCCAGTACTACTATGGCTACACCTTC. Translating it yields CASSESTRWTAQYYYGYTF.

For the CDR3, the DNA is TGTGCCAGTAGTAGGGACAGGACCAACTCTGGAAACACCATATATTTT. Amino acids: CASSRDRTNSGNTIYF. This chain connects TRBV19 to TRBJ1-3; TRBD1 matches at 8 bases. This CDR3 is 16 amino acids long. With 4 bases clipped from V and 0 bases from J, the junction kept 5 bases outside the gene matches. The V gene's germline CDR1 is LNHDA and CDR2 SQIVND (reference sequence).

This sequence joins TRBV6-5 and TRBJ1-2; D is undetermined. The germline CDR1 and CDR2 sequences are MNHEY and SVGAGI. The CDR3 loop spans 13 amino acids. Trimming stripped 5 bases from V and 5 bases from J, with 12 bases between. The CDR3 loop is CASSKPGRYGYTF. The CDR3 DNA is TGTGCCAGCAGTAAACCGGGTCGATATGGCTACACCTTC.

The V call is TRBV4-1, the J call TRBJ1-6; 7 nucleotides line up with TRBD1. CDR3 length: 15 amino acids. The V and J ends lost 0 bases and 11 bases, in that order; junction bases with no gene match: 7. Germline values: CDR1 MGHRA, CDR2 YSYEKL. The CDR3 loop is CASSQDKGDSPPLHF. DNA for the CDR3: TGCGCCAGCAGCCAAGATAAGGGGGACAGTCCACCCCTCCACTTT.